Here is one T cell receptor (beta chain) with its context. Its antigen is unidentified. This sample was included in a study of multiple sclerosis patients with progressive multifocal leukoencephalopathy. Overall study context: Longitudinal control samples came from natalizumab-treated multiple sclerosis patients without PML. Study-wide results and caveats: Before and during natalizumab, the clones expanded at PML already existed.

The CDR3 totals 13 residues. V lost 3 bases and J 7 bases, leaving 13 bases between the germline ends. The germline gives CDR1 LNHDA, CDR2 SQIVND (reference sequence). Time point here: before natalizumab initiation. T0 blood was collected before the first natalizumab infusion. Sequencing used immunoSEQ multiplex PCR; TCRdb keeps in-frame clones, though not all of them. The data hold some 30,000 clones, with about nine tenths observed a single time. The sequenced sample was PBMCs. The receptor's source is a human donor with multiple sclerosis. The chain employs TRBV19 and TRBJ2-7; weak D call: TRBD2 (6 bases). The CDR3 nucleotides are TGTGCCAGTAGTATTGGCGGGGCTCGGGAGCAGTACTTC. The encoded protein is CASSIGGAREQYF.